The rows below give T cell receptor beta chains drawn from one sample of a study of technical replicates of blood from a few donors. Produced via immunoSEQ multiplex PCR; TCRdb's table is partial and in-frame only. The sample records tens of thousands of clones, 93% being singletons. The sample was T cells isolated from PBMCs. Receptor source: a human donor in good health. The CDR3 runs from the conserved cysteine through the conserved F or W. A D gene is named only where the DNA matches it firmly. Clone size, where shown, is once, few, many, or a class for clones that have expanded.

TRBD1	TRBJ1-2	NA	TRBV2	TGTGCCAGCATCCAAAGGGGACAGGGTGATGGCTACACCTTC	CASIQRGQGDGYTF
NA	TRBJ1-1	NA	TRBV9	TGTGCCAGCAGCCCGACCGTGGGGGGCACTGAAGCTTTCTTT	CASSPTVGGTEAFF
TRBD1	TRBJ1-1	NA	TRBV9	TGTGCCAGCAGCGCCCTACAGGGGGCTACTGAAGCTTTCTTT	CASSALQGATEAFF
NA	TRBJ1-1	NA	TRBV2	TGTGCCAGCGTTGAAATCGGACTAAACACTGAAGCTTTCTTT	CASVEIGLNTEAFF
TRBD1	TRBJ1-1	NA	TRBV28	TGTGCCAGCAGTTCCCCTGGACAGGGGACCACTGAAGCTTTCTTT	CASSSPGQGTTEAFF
TRBD1	TRBJ2-7	NA	TRBV19	TGTGCCAGTAGTATCCTGGACAGGGGCGGCTACGAGCAGTACTTC	CASSILDRGGYEQYF
NA	TRBJ2-1	NA	TRBV27	TGTGCCAGCAACTCCGGGAGAGCTACGTACAATGAGCAGTTCTTC	CASNSGRATYNEQFF
NA	TRBJ1-1	NA	TRBV19	TGTGCCAGTAGTATTTACGGGATGGCCACTGAAGCTTTCTTT	CASSIYGMATEAFF
NA	TRBJ2-1	NA	TRBV5-4	TGTGCCAGCAGGTCAACTATGGGCAATGAGCAGTTCTTC	CASRSTMGNEQFF
TRBD1	TRBJ1-2	once	TRBV2	TGTGCCAGCAGTGGTTGGACAGGGTCCCTCAAAGGCTATGGCTACACCTTC	CASSGWTGSLKGYGYTF
TRBD2	TRBJ2-1	NA	TRBV14	TGTGCCAGCAGCCAAGACGCTAGCGGGATAATGGGCGATGAGCAGTTCTTC	CASSQDASGIMGDEQFF
TRBD2	TRBJ2-7	NA	TRBV7-6	TGTGCCAGCAGCCCGGGACTAGCGGTTACCTACGAGCAGTACTTC	CASSPGLAVTYEQYF
TRBD2	TRBJ2-1	NA	TRBV5-8	TGTGCCAGCAGCCCGCGGGGGGGCCCCTACAATGAGCAGTTCTTC	CASSPRGGPYNEQFF
TRBD1	TRBJ1-2	NA	TRBV19	TGTGCCAGTAGTCCGGGACAGATTTTTTATGGCTACACCTTC	CASSPGQIFYGYTF
NA	TRBJ2-3	NA	TRBV6-1	TGTGCCAGCAGTGACAGTTATACGCAGTATTTT	CASSDSYTQYF
NA	TRBJ1-4	NA	TRBV5-4	TGTGCCAGCAGCTTGGATAGCCGTAATGAAAAACTGTTTTTT	CASSLDSRNEKLFF
NA	TRBJ2-2	NA	TRBV6-1	TGTGCCAGCAGTGAGGGGGCAAACACCGGGGAGCTGTTTTTT	CASSEGANTGELFF
TRBD2	TRBJ2-7	NA	TRBV7-9	TGTGCCAGCAGCCCCAGGGACTATAGGTATGGCGAGCAGTACTTC	CASSPRDYRYGEQYF
NA	TRBJ1-1	NA	TRBV18	TGTGCCAGCTCACCGCTGACAGACCTCCGAACCGACACTGAAGCTTTCTTT	CASSPLTDLRTDTEAFF
NA	TRBJ2-7	NA	TRBV29-1	TGCAGCGTTGAAGTACAGGAATTCTCCTACGAGCAGTACTTC	CSVEVQEFSYEQYF